A single sample is the source of the 17 T cell receptor beta chains below, sequenced in a study of metastatic and nonmetastatic thyroid tumors. Among the patients, none had received any treatment before thyroid surgery. TCRdb re-called clones via MiXCR from the PCR reads. The sample has 35,000 to 40,000 clones; roughly 28% are singletons. The sample comprised blood. The source is a male donor with papillary thyroid cancer or a benign thyroid nodule (not recorded which). Some clones in this sample may be carry-over from other donors' samples.

This clone was observed a few times. V gene TRBV6-1 combines with J gene TRBJ1-4; D remains unclear. In germline, CDR1 is MNHNS, CDR2 SASEGT. The CDR3 extends over 11 amino acids. Between the trimmed V and J ends, which lost 7 bases and 8 bases, there was a span of 8 bases. The CDR3 DNA is TGTGCCAGCAAGAAAGGGGAAAAACTGTTTTTT. Protein sequence: CASKKGEKLFF.

As to this clone: A much larger clone is a single base away; this may be a read error. The same CDR3 is also encoded by other DNA sequences in this sample. The chain joins TRBV5-4 to TRBJ2-7; no clear D. The CDR3 covers 13 residues. Looked up from germline, CDR1 is SGHNT and CDR2 is YYREEE (reference sequence). CDR3 sequence (DNA): TGTGCCAGCAGCTTGGGGAAGACCTACAAGCAGTACTTT. Residues: CASSLGKTYKQYF.

About this clone: It may be a read error: a sequence one base away is much more abundant. Other DNA sequences in this sample translate to the same CDR3. CDR3 bases: TGTGCCAGCAGCCAAGTAGATTTGAGCAAGGGGGCGCTCGGCTACACCTTC. It is translated as CASSQVDLSKGALGYTF. The chain recombines TRBV4-2 with TRBJ1-2; TRBD1 agrees at 7 bases. The V gene's germline CDR1 is LGHNA and CDR2 YNFKEQ. After removal of 1 base from V and 8 bases from J, the junction contained 16 bases not matched to a gene. The CDR3 length is 17 residues.

The J gene is TRBJ1-1, the V gene TRBV10-3; D is unresolved. The germline gives CDR1 ENHRY, CDR2 SYGVKD. The CDR3 is made up of 16 amino acids. Trimming cost V 2 bases and J 0 bases, with 13 bases left between them. CDR3 sequence reads: CAISEGVRGLNTEAFF. CDR3 sequence (DNA): TGTGCCATCAGTGAGGGGGTTAGAGGACTGAACACTGAAGCTTTCTTT.

The J gene is TRBJ2-3, the V gene TRBV20-1; TRBD2 matches at 12 bases. CDR1 and CDR2 from the germline V gene are DFQATT and SNEGSKA (reference sequence). With 1 base clipped from V and 0 bases from J, the junction kept 5 bases outside the gene matches. The CDR3 covers 17 residues. The CDR3 coding sequence is TGCAGTGCTAGAGGACTAGCGGGAGTTTTTAGCACAGATACGCAGTATTTT. It specifies CSARGLAGVFSTDTQYF.

This sequence joins TRBV5-1 and TRBJ2-2; D is ambiguous. Trimming took off 4 bases at V and 4 bases at J, with 17 bases between the two ends. The CDR3 loop spans 16 amino acids. Germline V lookup: CDR1 SGHRS, CDR2 YFSETQ. The CDR3 DNA reads TGCGCCAGCAGCCCCCGGACGCCCCCGCTCACCGGGGAGCTGTTTTTT. It yields the protein CASSPRTPPLTGELFF.

The V gene is TRBV19, the J gene TRBJ1-5; D call uncertain. V was trimmed by 8 bases and J by 5 bases, leaving 13 bases between them. This CDR3 comprises 13 residues. CDR1 is LNHDA, CDR2 SQIVND, per germline (reference sequence). DNA of the CDR3: TGTGCCAGTGCGTGGTATGTCGATCAGCCCCAGCATTTT. Translated, it gives CASAWYVDQPQHF.

This clone has just a few counts. The chain has TRBV11-3 and TRBJ2-7; TRBD1 agrees at 7 bases. The CDR3 totals 14 residues. V lost 5 bases, J lost 2 bases, and 6 bases stayed unmatched. The V gene's germline CDR1 is SGHNT and CDR2 YENEEA. The chain's CDR3 is CASSLRQGPYEQYF. Here the CDR3 DNA reads TGTGCCAGCAGCCTTCGACAGGGACCCTACGAGCAGTACTTC.

This chain connects TRBV20-1 to TRBJ2-1; no clear D. CDR3 length: 14 amino acids. Germline-derived CDR1 and CDR2 are DFQATT and SNEGSKA (reference sequence). V was clipped by 5 bases and J by 0 bases, with 11 bases between them. CDR3 amino acids: CSAPIMSSYNEQFF. The CDR3 nucleotides read TGCAGTGCTCCTATAATGAGCTCCTACAATGAGCAGTTCTTC.

In this sample, this clone turned up many times. The rearrangement links TRBV25-1 to TRBJ2-3, with D unclear. Deletions cut 5 bases from V and 0 bases from J, with 12 bases between. Germline lookup yields CDR1 MGHDK and CDR2 SYGVNS. The CDR3 contains 15 residues. The CDR3 reads CASSSDFGSTDTQYF. The CDR3 coding sequence is TGTGCCAGCAGTTCCGACTTCGGTAGCACAGATACGCAGTATTTT.

This clone was found many times. The V and J genes are TRBV24-1 and TRBJ2-6; 8 nucleotides match TRBD2. The CDR3 is 19 amino acids. V was pared by 3 bases and J by 0 bases, with 9 bases of the junction left unmatched. CDR1 is KGHDR and CDR2 is SFDVKD in the germline V gene. CDR3 protein: CATSDPRTSGYSGANVLTF. The CDR3 region has the DNA TGTGCCACCAGTGATCCCAGAACTAGCGGATACTCTGGGGCCAACGTCCTGACTTTC.

This clone was observed at least ten times. This rearrangement joins TRBV25-1 to TRBJ2-5; D is uncertain. The germline V gene encodes CDR1 MGHDK and CDR2 SYGVNS. Deletions cut 0 bases from V and 11 bases from J, with 7 bases between. The CDR3 is 11 amino acids. The CDR3 reads CASSEYLEQYF. The CDR3 DNA is TGTGCCAGCAGTGAATACCTAGAGCAGTACTTC.

This clone is medium-sized. The DNA of the CDR3 is TGTGCCAGCAGCGTAGAGGACAGGACGAGCGCATTCTACAATGAGCAGTTCTTC. Translated, it gives CASSVEDRTSAFYNEQFF. This chain links TRBV9 with TRBJ2-1, with 7 bases identical to TRBD1. The V segment lost 0 bases and the J segment 3 bases; nucleotides outside the gene matches: 12. The CDR3 loop spans 18 amino acids. The germline gives CDR1 SGDLS, CDR2 YYNGEE. Drawing the rest from reference TRBV9 and TRBJ2-1, the complete variable domain is DSGVTQTPKHLITATGQRVTLRCSPRSGDLSVYWYQQSLDQGLQFLIQYYNGEERAKGNILERFSAQQFPDLHSELNLSSLELGDSALYFCASSVEDRTSAFYNEQFFGPGTRLTVL.

CDR3 loop: CASSPRGGTEAFF. Written as DNA, the CDR3 is TGTGCCAGCAGCCCCAGGGGCGGCACTGAAGCTTTCTTT. The genes are TRBV11-3 and TRBJ1-1; tentatively, D is TRBD1 (6 bases). This CDR3 spans 13 amino acids. Trimming took 5 bases from V and 4 from J, leaving 11 bases between them. Germline CDR1 SGHNT, CDR2 YENEEA.

A few counts support this clone. The CDR3 coding sequence is TGTGCCAGCAGTCCACGGACCTTAGATACGCAGTATTTT. As protein: CASSPRTLDTQYF. The genes are TRBV25-1 and TRBJ2-3; D not certain. The CDR3 extends over 13 amino acids. Germline-derived CDR1 and CDR2 are MGHDK and SYGVNS. With 5 bases removed from V and 5 bases from J, the gap between germline ends came to 11 bases.

The chain employs TRBV18 and TRBJ2-7; D is possibly TRBD2 (6 bases). V was clipped by 3 bases and J by 3 bases, with 18 bases between them. CDR3 length: 16 amino acids. CDR1 and CDR2 (germline): KGHSH, LQKENI. The chain's CDR3 is CASSPPGTGVLYEQYF. The CDR3 DNA reads TGTGCCAGCTCACCCCCCGGGACTGGAGTTCTCTACGAGCAGTACTTC.

In its sample, this clone was seen once. V gene TRBV11-3 combines with J gene TRBJ2-7; 7 nucleotides align to TRBD1. Germline CDR1 SGHNT, CDR2 YENEEA. The ends lost 3 bases at V and 5 bases at J; junction bases unmatched: 1. This CDR3 has 12 amino acids. The CDR3 loop reads CASSFGQDEQYF. CDR3 nucleotide sequence: TGTGCCAGCAGCTTCGGACAGGACGAGCAGTACTTC.